The present entry profiles one T cell receptor (beta chain) with its context. Its specific antigen is unknown. Per-base qualities were not stored, and no clone one base away is much larger. Its CDR3 holds 13 amino acids, cysteine through phenylalanine. Of the read, only the CDR3 DNA is kept; its 39 bases are in frame from base 1. The trim is 6 bases for V and 1 base for J, with a gap of 10 bases between the germline ends. Looking up the germline V gene (reference sequence) yields CDR1 MNHEY and CDR2 SMNVEV. Receptors were amplified or captured by 5' RACE. TCRdb lists the instrument as Illumina HiSeq 2500. A second PCR of about 6 to 11 cycles was run with a J-beta primer mix and a sample-barcoded 5' primer. A template-switch 5' adaptor carrying 12 random nucleotides introduced a unique molecular identifier onto each TCR beta cDNA molecule. Each sample yielded at least 3 million CDR3-containing paired-end reads. First-strand cDNA was synthesized from all RNA with the Mint cDNA synthesis kit, primed by a TRBC-specific oligonucleotide. Following uracil-DNA glycosylase treatment, all cDNA underwent a first 18-cycle PCR with the universal primers M1SS and BC2_uni_R. On the authors' methods: Each sample was normalized by randomly selecting 1 million high-quality reads, each carrying a distinct molecular identifier. Instead of being binned into consensus sequences, reads with shared molecular identifiers were discarded. MiTCR, run with a Q25 quality threshold and the strictest error-elimination algorithm, handled CDR3 identification, clonotype clustering and error correction. A nonparametric unseen species model with Euler transformation was used to estimate a lower bound on total TCR beta diversity. TCRdb trimmed public reads at Q25 via fastp, called clones via MiXCR and kept in-frame beta chains. Records with the same CDR3 protein are collapsed into one entry carrying the most frequent genes and DNA. TCRdb, not the authors, supplied the V and J calls. For this sample there are 1.2 million to 1.5 million distinct CDR3 sequences; approximately 59% appear just once. Of the sample, over 6.5% is held by the ten largest clones.

The data belong to a study of blood T cells in healthy people across ages (dated by TCRdb to the mid-2010s). Study-level background: In model experiments, template switching captured roughly one uniquely barcoded TCR beta cDNA molecule for every two T cells. Age-related changes in TCR beta repertoire diversity were measured in the study by deep sequencing normalized with unique cDNA molecular identifiers. Using the same blood draw, the study looked at two additional independent replicas of 1 million unique cDNA reads for two donors, one aged 18 to 30 and the other aged 80 or older. The donors were divided into four age groups: young (average around 17 years), middle-aged (almost 40), aged (roughly 66) and long-lived (more than 75). To avoid experimental bias, donors of different ages were spread randomly across the sequencing lanes.

The donors were roughly 40 Caucasian individuals from Russia, aged roughly 6 to 100 years, who were systemically healthy. Each donor gave roughly 9 milliliters of peripheral blood, drawn into EDTA-treated Vacutainer tubes. Ficoll-Paque density-gradient centrifugation was used to isolate PBMCs, with at least 6.5 million obtained per sample. Trizol reagent was used to extract total RNA from PBMCs, with at least 6 micrograms per sample. Naive CD45RAhigh/CD27high T cell percentages were measured by flow cytometry on a PBMC aliquot from every donor. Study-wide conclusions, independent of this receptor: There was a strong correlation between observed TCR beta diversity and the percentage of naive T cells measured by flow cytometry. Compared with the aged group, more naive CD4+ T cells, fewer expanded clones and increased TCR diversity were shown by the long-lived group, suggesting age selection. Estimates of total diversity based on one million sequenced T cells were considered lower bounds and underestimates. Since profiling was done on bulk unsorted PBMCs, naive and antigen-experienced compartments could not be conclusively compared. As age increased, observed TCR beta diversity per million T cells dropped in a roughly linear way, and a significant reduction was already evident by age 40. Because donor CMV infection status was unknown, age-related changes in expanded clonotypes were potentially confounded.

The sequenced sample was blood. Recombination joined TRBV27 with TRBJ2-7, with the D segment identity uncertain. This TCR came from a man between 18 and 29 years old in good health. CDR3 region: CASSHGRSYEQYF. The nucleotide sequence reads TGTGCCAGCAGCCACGGGCGGTCCTACGAGCAGTACTTC.